Presented here are 5 T cell receptor beta chains from one specimen sequenced in a study of blood T cell repertoires in COVID-19. Some clones are missing from TCRdb's copy, which holds only in-frame ones; the method was immunoSEQ multiplex PCR. The sample has 100,000 to 150,000 clones, over 55% seen once. The sequenced sample was peripheral blood. The receptor source for this set is a woman in her 70s with acute or convalescent COVID-19.

This CDR3 reads CASKSSESSYEQYF. The CDR3 nucleotides read TGTGCCAGTAAATCTAGCGAGAGCTCCTACGAGCAGTACTTC. The gene calls are TRBV19 and TRBJ2-7; D perhaps matches TRBD2 (6 bases). The V end lost 7 bases, the J end lost 0 bases, and 13 bases lay between the germline ends. CDR3 size: 14 residues. Germline V gene lookup returns CDR1 LNHDA and CDR2 SQIVND (reference sequence).

Worth noting for this clone: The DNA is left out, because the CDR3 cannot be placed on it with certainty; the CDR3 is given as TCRdb lists it. This rearrangement joins TRBV21-1 to TRBJ1-6; the DNA was not compared with TRBD1, the D call given in the table. TRBV21-1 is a pseudogene segment. The CDR3 is made up of 15 amino acids, end residues included. The CDR3 region is CASIFGQGNCSPLHF.

This chain uses TRBV28 with TRBJ1-2; TRBD1 matches at 8 bases. This CDR3 region has 13 residues. The germline gives CDR1 MDHEN, CDR2 SYDVKM. Losses at the gene ends were 8 bases for V and 7 bases for J; bases not matched to a gene: 9. Here the CDR3 reads CASRPGQESGYTF. The CDR3, as DNA: TGTGCCAGCCGACCGGGACAGGAAAGTGGCTACACCTTC.

V is TRBV9 and J is TRBJ2-3, with 7 bases aligning to TRBD2. The length of the CDR3 is 16 residues. CDR1 is SGDLS and CDR2 is YYNGEE in the germline V gene. With 3 bases clipped from V and 3 bases from J, the junction kept 10 bases outside the gene matches. CDR3 bases: TGTGCCAGCAGCGCAGCAGCGGGGTTAGTTACAGATACGCAGTATTTT. This translates into CASSAAAGLVTDTQYF.

The rearrangement uses TRBV5-1 and TRBJ1-2, with a possible D match to TRBD1 (5 bases). V gave up 0 bases and J gave up 9 bases, with 18 bases separating them. The CDR3 length is 15 residues. Germline CDR1 and CDR2: SGHRS and YFSETQ. In DNA, the CDR3 is TGCGCCAGCAGCTTGGAGGCAGGGAGGGTTGGGAGCTACACCTTC. It yields the protein CASSLEAGRVGSYTF. Supplemented by reference TRBV5-1 and TRBJ1-2, the full variable domain reads KAGVTQTPRYLIKTRGQQVTLSCSPISGHRSVSWYQQTPGQGLQFLFEYFSETQRNKGNFPGRFSGRQFSNSRSEMNVSTLELGDSALYLCASSLEAGRVGSYTFGSGTRLTVV.